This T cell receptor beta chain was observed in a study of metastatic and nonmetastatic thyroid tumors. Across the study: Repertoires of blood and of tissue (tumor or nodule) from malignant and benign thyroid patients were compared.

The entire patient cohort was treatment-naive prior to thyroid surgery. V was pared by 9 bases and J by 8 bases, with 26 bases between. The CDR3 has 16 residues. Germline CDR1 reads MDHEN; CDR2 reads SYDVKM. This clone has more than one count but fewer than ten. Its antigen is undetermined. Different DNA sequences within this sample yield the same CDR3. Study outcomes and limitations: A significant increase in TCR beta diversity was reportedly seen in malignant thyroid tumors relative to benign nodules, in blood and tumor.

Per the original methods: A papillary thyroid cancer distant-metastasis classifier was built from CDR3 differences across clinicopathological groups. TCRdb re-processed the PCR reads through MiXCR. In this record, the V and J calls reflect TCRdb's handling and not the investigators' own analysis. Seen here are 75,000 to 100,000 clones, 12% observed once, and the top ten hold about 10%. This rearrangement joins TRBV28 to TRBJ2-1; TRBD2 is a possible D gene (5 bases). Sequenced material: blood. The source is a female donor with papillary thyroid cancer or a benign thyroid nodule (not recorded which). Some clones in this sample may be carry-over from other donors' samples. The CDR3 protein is CASSQGLQSLGDEQFF. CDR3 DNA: TGTGCCAGTAGTCAAGGGCTACAGTCCCTCGGGGATGAGCAGTTCTTC. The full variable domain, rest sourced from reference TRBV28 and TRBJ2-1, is DVKVTQSSRYLVKRTGEKVFLECVQDMDHENMFWYRQDPGLGLRLIYFSYDVKMKEKGDIPEGYSVSREKKERFSLILESASTNQTSMYLCASSQGLQSLGDEQFFGPGTRLTVL.